These 10 T cell receptor beta chains were sequenced from one sample in a study of shared clonotypes between healthy human individuals. The data were produced by immunoSEQ multiplex PCR, yet TCRdb's version contains in-frame clones alone and is incomplete. The table includes around 330,000 clones, around 67% detected once. Material: memory CD4+ T cells sorted from blood. Subset meaning: CD45RA-negative fraction. Receptors were obtained from a man in his thirties or forties in good health.

The chain links TRBV7-2 to TRBJ2-5; TRBD1 matches at 7 bases. Losses at the gene ends were 1 base for V and 5 bases for J; bases not matched to a gene: 7. CDR3 length equals 15 residues. CDR1 is SGHTA, CDR2 FQGNSA, per germline. The CDR3 here is CASSLVWLTGETQYF. CDR3 in DNA: TGTGCCAGCAGCTTAGTTTGGTTGACAGGGGAGACCCAGTACTTC.

The gene calls are TRBV30 and TRBJ1-2; D unresolved. Germline V gene lookup returns CDR1 GTSNPN and CDR2 SVGIG (reference sequence). Trimming took off 5 bases at V and 2 bases at J, with 21 bases between the two ends. This CDR3 is built from 16 residues. CDR3 nucleotides: TGTGCCTGGGACCGGATGGGTACGGCTTTAAACTATGGCTACACCTTC. Its protein is CAWDRMGTALNYGYTF.

The chain has TRBV2 and TRBJ2-1, with D unclear. CDR3 length: 14 amino acids. Germline lookup yields CDR1 SNHLY and CDR2 FYNNEI. V gave up 4 bases and J gave up 2 bases, with 9 bases separating them. CDR3: CASSVHPTYNEQFF. DNA for the CDR3: TGTGCCAGCAGTGTCCATCCCACCTACAATGAGCAGTTCTTC. The full variable domain, in which reference TRBV2 and TRBJ2-1 provide the parts outside the CDR3, is EPEVTQTPSHQVTQMGQEVILRCVPISNHLYFYWYRQILGQKVEFLVSFYNNEISEKSEIFDDQFSVERPDGSNFTLKIRSTKLEDSAMYFCASSVHPTYNEQFFGPGTRLTVL.

This clone was picked up one time. J is TRBJ2-7 and V is TRBV19, with 7 nucleotides matching TRBD1. Trimming took 1 base from V and 5 from J; bases not matched to a gene: 17. This CDR3 has 18 residues. Per germline, CDR1 LNHDA and CDR2 SQIVND (reference sequence). CDR3: CASSIVGTGADPRDEQYF. The CDR3, as DNA: TGTGCCAGTAGTATAGTAGGAACAGGGGCCGACCCGAGAGACGAGCAGTACTTC.

The chain joins TRBV14 to TRBJ2-1, with 9 bases lining up with TRBD2. CDR1 is SGHDN and CDR2 is FVKESK in the germline V gene. This CDR3 has 16 residues. J lost 10 bases, V lost 2 bases, and 12 bases had no gene match. CDR3 DNA: TGTGCCAGCAGCCAATTTTCGGGGACTAGCTGGGGCGAGCAGTTCTTC. Translating gives CASSQFSGTSWGEQFF. The variable domain in full, with the rest retrieved from reference TRBV14 and TRBJ2-1, is EAGVTQFPSHSVIEKGQTVTLRCDPISGHDNLYWYRRVMGKEIKFLLHFVKESKQDESGMPNNRFLAERTGGTYSTLKVQPAELEDSGVYFCASSQFSGTSWGEQFFGPGTRLTVL.

The chain is built from TRBV5-1 and TRBJ1-3; 7 nucleotides match TRBD1. The ends lost 3 bases at V and 0 bases at J; junction bases unmatched: 6. The CDR3 has 16 residues. CDR1 is SGHRS and CDR2 is YFSETQ in the germline V gene. The CDR3 loop is CASSSSGQNSGNTIYF. In DNA, the CDR3 is TGCGCCAGCAGCTCTTCGGGACAGAACTCTGGAAACACCATATATTTT.

The rearrangement links TRBV27 to TRBJ1-2, with a weak D call TRBD1 (5 bases). Trimming cost V 0 bases and J 4 bases, with 15 bases left between them. The CDR3 has 16 amino acids. Per germline, CDR1 MNHEY and CDR2 SMNVEV (reference sequence). DNA of the CDR3: TGTGCCAGCAGTTTATCGATTGGGGTCGGGGCCTATGGCTACACCTTC. Amino acid sequence: CASSLSIGVGAYGYTF.

The chain joins TRBV2 to TRBJ2-1; D unclear. This CDR3 contains 14 residues. Trimming took 5 bases from V and 4 from J, leaving 12 bases between them. Germline V gene lookup returns CDR1 SNHLY and CDR2 FYNNEI. The CDR3 loop reads CASSPPRLYNEQFF. The DNA for the CDR3 is TGTGCCAGCAGTCCCCCACGTCTTTACAATGAGCAGTTCTTC.

This clone was observed a handful of times. The V call is TRBV9, the J call TRBJ2-2; 7 bases match TRBD1. Trimming at V came to 5 bases and at J to 5 bases, leaving 9 bases not matched to a gene. The CDR3 is 15 residues long. Germline V gives CDR1 SGDLS, CDR2 YYNGEE. The CDR3 loop is CASSNMEQGTGELFF. The CDR3 nucleotides read TGTGCCAGCAGTAACATGGAACAGGGGACCGGGGAGCTGTTTTTT.

This clone has more than one count but fewer than ten. The V call is TRBV11-3, the J call TRBJ2-7; D possibly uses TRBD1 or TRBD2 (6 bases each). Germline loops: CDR1 SGHNT, CDR2 YENEEA. The germline V and J ends were trimmed by 5 bases and 2 bases, with 13 bases remaining between them. The CDR3 runs 14 residues. The CDR3 sequence: CASSQGGITYEQYF. Here the CDR3 DNA reads TGTGCCAGCAGCCAAGGGGGGATTACCTACGAGCAGTACTTC. Complete variable domain (other parts from reference TRBV11-3 and TRBJ2-7): EAGVVQSPRYKIIEKKQPVAFWCNPISGHNTLYWYLQNLGQGPELLIRYENEEAVDDSQLPKDRFSAERLKGVDSTLKIQPAELGDSAVYLCASSQGGITYEQYFGPGTRLTVT.